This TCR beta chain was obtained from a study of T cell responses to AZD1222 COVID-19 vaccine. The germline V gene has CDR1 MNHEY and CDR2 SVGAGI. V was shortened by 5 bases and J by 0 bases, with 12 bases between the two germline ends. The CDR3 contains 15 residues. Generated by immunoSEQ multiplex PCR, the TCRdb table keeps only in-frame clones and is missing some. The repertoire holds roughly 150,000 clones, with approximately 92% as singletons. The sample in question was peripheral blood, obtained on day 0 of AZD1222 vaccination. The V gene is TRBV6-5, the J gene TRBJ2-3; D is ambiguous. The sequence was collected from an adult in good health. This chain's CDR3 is CASSRRGDSTDTQYF. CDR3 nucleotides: TGTGCCAGCAGTCGTCGAGGCGACAGCACAGATACGCAGTATTTT.